Listed here are 27 T cell receptor beta chains from one sample, sequenced in a study of T cell responses to AZD1222 COVID-19 vaccine. The data were produced by immunoSEQ multiplex PCR, yet TCRdb's version contains in-frame clones alone and is incomplete. The data contain 90,000 to 110,000 clones, 70% to 90% of them singletons. The sequencing used peripheral blood, collected on day 0 of MenACWY control vaccination. The receptors stem from an adult in good health.

This clone was seen many times. V is TRBV11-2 and J is TRBJ2-7, with 7 bases identical to TRBD2. Germline V CDR1 and CDR2: SGHAT, FQNNGV. The V and J ends lost 0 bases and 5 bases, in that order; junction bases with no gene match: 7. This CDR3 comprises 15 residues. DNA of the CDR3: TGTGCCAGCAGCTTAGAGCGGCGGGAGATGGACGAGCAGTACTTC. This encodes CASSLERREMDEQYF.

With respect to this clone: Other DNA sequences of this sample code for an identical CDR3. The chain uses TRBV4-1 and TRBJ1-1; weak D call: TRBD1 (6 bases). The CDR3 is made up of 12 amino acids. The germline gives CDR1 MGHRA, CDR2 YSYEKL. Trimming took off 3 bases at V and 7 bases at J, with 9 bases between the two ends. Here the CDR3 reads CASSQGANEAFF. The CDR3 DNA follows: TGCGCCAGCAGCCAGGGGGCGAATGAAGCTTTCTTT.

The chain joins TRBV19 to TRBJ1-1, with D hard to call. CDR3 size: 14 residues. Trimming took off 7 bases at V and 0 bases at J, with 12 bases between the two ends. CDR1 and CDR2 (germline): LNHDA, SQIVND (reference sequence). DNA of the CDR3: TGTGCCAGTAATGAGGGTGCGGTGAACACTGAAGCTTTCTTT. It codes for CASNEGAVNTEAFF.

This chain connects TRBV7-6 to TRBJ2-7, with TRBD1 matching over 9 bases. This CDR3 contains 13 residues. CDR1 is SGHVS, CDR2 FNYEAQ, per germline. The ends lost 5 bases at V and 3 bases at J; junction bases unmatched: 2. The CDR3 sequence is CASSRDRDYEQYF. The CDR3 bases are TGTGCCAGCAGCCGGGACAGGGACTACGAGCAGTACTTC.

The chain combines TRBV6-2 or TRBV6-3 with TRBJ2-7, with D possibly called TRBD1 or TRBD2 (5 bases each). Trimming removed 5 bases from V and 2 bases from J, with 7 bases in between. The germline gives CDR1 MNHEY, CDR2 SVGEGT. The CDR3 extends over 12 amino acids. The CDR3 spells CASSPGPYEQYF. In DNA form, the CDR3 reads TGTGCCAGCAGTCCGGGACCCTACGAGCAGTACTTC.

This clone was found once. The rearrangement uses TRBV6-2 or TRBV6-3 and TRBJ1-2, with D maybe TRBD1 (5 bases). V lost 2 bases and J 7 bases, leaving 17 bases between the germline ends. Germline V gene data show CDR1 as MNHEY and CDR2 as SVGEGT. This CDR3 contains 15 residues. CDR3 region: CASSYERHRRGGYTF. The CDR3 region has the DNA TGTGCCAGCAGTTACGAGAGACATCGAAGGGGTGGCTACACCTTC.

The chain joins TRBV7-2 to TRBJ2-1; D call uncertain. Germline V gives CDR1 SGHTA, CDR2 FQGNSA. The CDR3 length is 13 residues. The V end lost 1 base, the J end lost 3 bases, and 4 bases lay between the germline ends. CDR3 residues: CASSLVNYNEQFF. CDR3 coding DNA: TGTGCCAGCAGCTTAGTTAACTACAATGAGCAGTTCTTC.

This clone was detected a few times. The V gene is TRBV2, the J gene TRBJ1-3; tentative D call: TRBD1 (5 bases). The CDR3 is made up of 15 amino acids. The V and J ends lost 8 bases and 2 bases respectively, with 16 bases between them. From germline, CDR1 is SNHLY and CDR2 FYNNEI. The CDR3 is CASGEEGTAGNTIYF. CDR3 nucleotides: TGTGCCAGCGGGGAGGAGGGGACGGCTGGAAACACCATATATTTT.

The chain carries TRBV28 and TRBJ2-7, with a possible D match to TRBD1 (6 bases). The CDR3 consists of 16 residues. Germline CDR1 reads MDHEN; CDR2 reads SYDVKM. V gave up 3 bases and J gave up 6 bases, with 21 bases separating them. The CDR3 sequence: CASSFPQGHEGGEQYF. For the CDR3, the DNA is TGTGCCAGCAGTTTCCCACAGGGTCACGAAGGGGGCGAGCAGTACTTC.

V gene TRBV7-2 combines with J gene TRBJ2-7, with TRBD2 as a possible D gene (5 bases). Trimming took off 1 base at V and 7 bases at J, with 17 bases between the two ends. This CDR3 spans 15 amino acids. Germline V gene sequence: CDR1 SGHTA, CDR2 FQGNSA. The CDR3, as DNA: TGTGCCAGCAGCTTAGATGCACTAGGGTTGGGGGAGCAGTACTTC. The encoded protein is CASSLDALGLGEQYF.

J is TRBJ1-2 and V is TRBV5-4; tentative D call: TRBD1 (6 bases). The CDR3 is 14 residues long. Trimming stripped 4 bases from V and 3 bases from J, with 13 bases between. The V gene's germline CDR1 is SGHNT and CDR2 YYREEE (reference sequence). The chain's CDR3 is CASSRTVGHYGYTF. The CDR3 bases are TGTGCCAGCAGCAGGACAGTGGGGCACTATGGCTACACCTTC.

The chain couples TRBV4-3 to TRBJ1-4, with unresolved D. This CDR3 is 16 amino acids long. Trimming removed 8 bases at V and 0 bases at J, with 16 bases between. Germline-derived CDR1 and CDR2 are LGHNA and YSLEER. CDR3 protein: CASRADGSTTNEKLFF. CDR3 nucleotide sequence: TGCGCCAGCCGAGCGGACGGGAGTACAACTAATGAAAAACTGTTTTTT.

The J gene is TRBJ2-5, the V gene TRBV18, with no clear D. With 3 bases removed from V and 4 bases from J, the gap between germline ends came to 18 bases. Germline loops: CDR1 KGHSH, CDR2 LQKENI. This CDR3 region has 16 residues. This CDR3 is CASSPLSRASPETQYF. The CDR3, as DNA: TGTGCCAGCTCACCGCTGAGTAGGGCCTCACCAGAGACCCAGTACTTC.

The V call is TRBV5-5, the J call TRBJ1-5, with D hard to call. Germline lookup yields CDR1 SGHKS and CDR2 YYEKEE (reference sequence). The V end lost 5 bases, the J end lost 0 bases, and 9 bases lay between the germline ends. This CDR3 is built from 14 residues. In DNA form, the CDR3 reads TGTGCCAGCAGTTCAGTGACTAGCAATCAGCCCCAGCATTTT. Translation gives CASSSVTSNQPQHF. Supplemented by reference TRBV5-5 and TRBJ1-5, the full variable domain reads DAGVTQSPTHLIKTRGQQVTLRCSPISGHKSVSWYQQVLGQGPQFIFQYYEKEERGRGNFPDRFSARQFPNYSSELNVNALLLGDSALYLCASSSVTSNQPQHFGDGTRLSIL.

This clone was observed once. The J gene is TRBJ2-3, the V gene TRBV19; 8 positions match TRBD1. Germline assignment: CDR1 LNHDA and CDR2 SQIVND (reference sequence). Trimming removed 2 bases from V and 3 bases from J; junction bases left unmatched: 7. This CDR3 has 16 amino acids. The CDR3 sequence: CASSIIGQGVTDTQYF. The DNA for the CDR3 is TGTGCCAGTAGTATAATTGGACAGGGAGTGACAGATACGCAGTATTTT.

The V gene is TRBV29-1, the J gene TRBJ1-1; D remains ambiguous. Germline-derived CDR1 and CDR2 are SQVTM and ANQGSEA. The CDR3 covers 14 residues. Trimming cost V 2 bases and J 2 bases, with 12 bases left between them. The CDR3 DNA is TGCAGCGTTGAATTCTACGGGTATAACACTGAAGCTTTCTTT. Amino acid sequence: CSVEFYGYNTEAFF.

CDR3 protein: CASSPPIINTEGTEAFF. DNA for the CDR3: TGTGCCAGCTCACCACCAATAATTAACACCGAGGGAACTGAAGCTTTCTTT. V and J are TRBV18 and TRBJ1-1, with D unclear. The V and J ends lost 0 bases and 5 bases respectively, with 19 bases between them. The CDR3 is made up of 17 amino acids. Germline loops: CDR1 KGHSH, CDR2 LQKENI. The whole variable domain, remainder taken from reference TRBV18 and TRBJ1-1, is NAGVMQNPRHLVRRRGQEARLRCSPMKGHSHVYWYRQLPEEGLKFMVYLQKENIIDESGMPKERFSAEFPKEGPSILRIQQVVRGDSAAYFCASSPPIINTEGTEAFFGQGTRLTVV.

This clone was detected only once. The J gene is TRBJ1-4, the V gene TRBV6-2 or TRBV6-3; 8 nucleotides match TRBD1. The CDR3 totals 15 residues. Per the germline V gene, CDR1 is MNHEY and CDR2 is SVGEGT. V shed 0 bases, J shed 4 bases, and the junction held 1 base outside the gene matches. In DNA form, the CDR3 reads TGTGCCAGCAGTTACTCGGACAGGGATAATGAAAAACTGTTTTTT. It encodes CASSYSDRDNEKLFF.

CDR3 sequence (DNA): TGTGCCTGGAACCTTAGGGAAGGTGAAAAACTGTTTTTT. Amino acids: CAWNLREGEKLFF. This chain joins TRBV30 and TRBJ1-4; D gene ambiguous. This CDR3 has 13 residues. V was trimmed by 4 bases and J by 7 bases, leaving 13 bases between them. Per the germline V gene, CDR1 is GTSNPN and CDR2 is SVGIG (reference sequence).

The chain combines TRBV18 with TRBJ1-1; 9 bases are a match to TRBD1. Germline assignment: CDR1 KGHSH and CDR2 LQKENI. V shed 6 bases and J 6 bases; nucleotides not matched to a gene: 8. CDR3 length: 14 amino acids. CDR3 nucleotides: TGTGCCAGCTCCGAGACAGGGGGGCGGGCTGAAGCTTTCTTT. Its protein product is CASSETGGRAEAFF.

V gene TRBV24-1 combines with J gene TRBJ2-3, with 9 nucleotides matching TRBD2. Germline trimming cut 1 base from V and 11 bases from J; bases unmatched to any gene: 6. The germline V gene encodes CDR1 KGHDR and CDR2 SFDVKD. The CDR3 runs to 14 residues. CDR3 amino acids: CATSDLPSGIKQYF. The CDR3 DNA reads TGTGCCACCAGTGATTTACCTAGCGGGATTAAGCAGTATTTT.

The chain couples TRBV3-1 (or the pseudogene TRBV3-2) to TRBJ1-5; D uncertain. V was shortened by 0 bases and J by 2 bases, with 5 bases between the two germline ends. Per germline, CDR1 LGHDT and CDR2 YNNKEL (reference sequence). CDR3 length equals 14 residues. The CDR3 here is CASSQDSGNQPQHF. The CDR3 DNA reads as TGTGCCAGCAGCCAAGACTCCGGCAATCAGCCCCAGCATTTT.

The V gene is TRBV29-1, the J gene TRBJ2-3, with 13 bases fitting TRBD2. CDR3 size: 14 residues. Trimming at V came to 7 bases and at J to 3 bases, leaving 4 bases not matched to a gene. The germline V gene encodes CDR1 SQVTM and CDR2 ANQGSEA. The CDR3 protein is CSGRTSGSTDTQYF. CDR3 in DNA: TGCAGCGGGAGGACTAGCGGGAGTACAGATACGCAGTATTTT.

Note on this clone: This same CDR3 is encoded by further DNA sequences in the sample. The chain employs TRBV7-2 and TRBJ1-2; D not certain. Germline V gene lookup returns CDR1 SGHTA and CDR2 FQGNSA. The V end lost 1 base, the J end lost 5 bases, and 8 bases lay between the germline ends. The CDR3 has 13 amino acids. CDR3 amino acids: CASSLGSSYGYTF. CDR3 DNA: TGTGCCAGCAGCTTAGGGTCGAGTTATGGCTACACCTTC.

The chain is built from TRBV6-5 and TRBJ2-1; no definite D call. This CDR3 is built from 15 residues. With 0 bases removed from V and 0 bases from J, the gap between germline ends came to 6 bases. Germline V gene sequence: CDR1 MNHEY, CDR2 SVGAGI. The DNA for the CDR3 is TGTGCCAGCAGTTACTCACCGAGCTCCTACAATGAGCAGTTCTTC. This encodes CASSYSPSSYNEQFF.

The chain has TRBV23-1 and TRBJ2-2; perhaps TRBD2 as D (6 bases). Being an ORF, TRBV23-1 has a function that is uncertain. The ends were cut back, 8 bases at V and 6 bases at J, with 13 bases in the middle. This CDR3 has 13 residues. The CDR3 loop is CASGPREAGELFF. CDR3 nucleotides: TGCGCCAGCGGCCCGAGGGAGGCCGGGGAGCTGTTTTTT.

V usage is TRBV23-1 and J usage is TRBJ2-7; D gene unclear. TRBV23-1 is designated an ORF whose function remains uncertain. V was trimmed by 3 bases and J by 3 bases, leaving 9 bases between them. The CDR3 sequence is 13 residues long. The CDR3 loop reads CASSHLPSYEQYF. The CDR3, as DNA: TGCGCCAGCAGTCACCTCCCGAGCTACGAGCAGTACTTC.